The clone carrying this T cell receptor (beta chain) has ten or more counts. Per germline, CDR1 SGHAT and CDR2 FQNNGV. V dropped 4 bases and J dropped 2; count of bases not matched to a gene: 9. This CDR3 is built from 18 residues. The data are from a study of T cells in Graves' hyperthyroidism and ophthalmopathy. Template material for amplifying TCR beta CDR3 regions consisted of RNA transcripts. Carried out on the TCR CDR3, a first-round RT-PCR used the HTBI primer set. TCRdb re-analysed the multiplex PCR reads in MiXCR, keeping a single row per CDR3 protein. The sample carries hundreds of thousands of distinct CDR3 sequences, less than 15% recorded once.

This chain uses TRBV11-2 with TRBJ2-1; 12 nucleotides agree with TRBD2. What was sequenced was blood. The sequence was collected from a woman younger than 30 with Graves' hyperthyroidism. The CDR3 bases are TGTGCCAGCAGCTATACAGCTCTAGCGGGAGGGCCCTACAATGAGCAGTTCTTC. This gives the protein CASSYTALAGGPYNEQFF.